This paragraph covers one TCR beta chain sequence. As yet, its antigen is unknown. The data are from a study of OX40 agonist ivuxolimab in advanced cancers. Study as a whole: People in dose escalation had one of these cancers: hepatocellular carcinoma, melanoma, renal cell or head and neck cancer. It was permissible to have had prior anti-PD-1, anti-PD-L1 or anti-CTLA-4 therapy, and around 43% had some. Study-wide results and caveats: Relative to CD4+, CD8+ T cells held more expanded clones on average. With doses of 0.1 to 3.0 mg/kg, CD4+ and CD8+ blood T cells had undergone clonal expansion by week 6.

Here immunoSEQ multiplex PCR was the method, and the copy in TCRdb shows in-frame clones only, minus some. Among more than 70,000 clones listed, 81% were seen once. V lost 5 bases to trimming and J lost 0 bases, with 11 bases between them. The CDR3 covers 14 residues. Germline assignment: CDR1 KGHSH and CDR2 LQKENI. This specimen was CD4+ or CD8+ T cells sorted from blood, taken in a trial of the OX40 agonist ivuxolimab. The clonotype was recovered from an adult with an advanced solid tumor such as melanoma, head and neck, liver or kidney cancer. This rearrangement joins TRBV18 to TRBJ2-7; D not certain. In DNA, the CDR3 is TGTGCCAGCTCAGACCGGACGGCCTCCTACGAGCAGTACTTC. The encoded protein is CASSDRTASYEQYF.